The clone carrying this T cell receptor (beta chain) has a handful of counts. What it binds is not known. This specimen comes from a study of beta chain features in type 1 diabetes. Across the whole study: Sorted cell examination encompassed roughly 98,000,000 cells across all samples.

cDNA synthesis used the whole RNA isolate, giving expressed TCRB sequences. Clones were read by immunoSEQ multiplex PCR, and TCRdb kept only the in-frame ones, dropping some. The sample holds about 360,000 clones, approximately 12% seen once. From germline, CDR1 is SNHLY and CDR2 FYNNEI. V lost 11 bases to trimming and J lost 5 bases, with 15 bases between them. The CDR3 totals 13 residues. Findings and caveats of the study: Possibly, sequencing cDNA over-represented cells that had high TCR expression levels. The study found moderately but significantly shorter TCRB CDR3s in all four CD4+ subsets of Type 1 diabetes patients. Junctions at VDJ sites from type 1 diabetes patients had fewer insertions and more deletions.

Averaging around 110 mL, one heparinised blood draw came from each individual donor. The chain employs TRBV2 and TRBJ1-4; no definite D call. The specimen was naive CD4+ T cells from blood. The receptor was isolated from a woman younger than 30 with type 1 diabetes. CDR3 DNA: TGTGCCGACTCACCGCTCGGGAATGAAAAACTGTTTTTT. Its protein product is CADSPLGNEKLFF.